This T cell receptor (beta chain) was sequenced during a study of T cell responses to AZD1222 COVID-19 vaccine. Repertoires were generated with immunoSEQ multiplex PCR, while TCRdb's copy carries only in-frame clones and drops some. Among some 150,000 clones listed, around nine tenths were seen once. V gave up 3 bases and J gave up 4 bases, with 11 bases separating them. This CDR3 is built from 14 residues. Germline V gene lookup returns CDR1 SGHNT and CDR2 YYREEE (reference sequence). Sequencing used peripheral blood, obtained 28 days after the second AZD1222 dose. The source of this sequence is an adult who received the AZD1222 COVID-19 vaccine. The rearrangement links TRBV5-4 to TRBJ2-1; a weak D match, TRBD1 (6 bases). This chain's CDR3 is CASSYRTAYNEQFF. CDR3 coding DNA: TGTGCCAGCAGCTACAGGACAGCTTACAATGAGCAGTTCTTC.